This is a list of T cell receptor beta chains from one sample in a study of human T cells and chemical hapten exposure. A single record per CDR3 protein comes from TCRdb applying MiXCR to the RACE reads. The data show over 300,000 distinct CDR3 sequences, roughly 5% seen once. The sequenced sample was whole blood, obtained in connection with sensitization to the hapten diphenylcyclopropenone (DPC). Receptor source: a woman between 50 and 59 years old with alopecia areata. Some clones in this sample may be carry-over from other donors' samples. Each CDR3 is given with its conserved first and last residue. A D gene is named only where the DNA matches it firmly. Where a row states a size, it is once, few, many or the class of an expanded clone; other rows omit it.

DNA | CDR3 | J | V | D | size
TGCAGTGCTAGAGGGAGTAGCGGCCAAGAGACCCAGTACTTC | CSARGSSGQETQYF | TRBJ2-5 | TRBV20-1 | - | few
TGCAGTGCTATCGGCGGGGGCTTGTACGAGCAGTACTTC | CSAIGGGLYEQYF | TRBJ2-7 | TRBV20-1 | - | many
TGTGCCAGCAGCCAAGAGGCGGGAATAGAAGCCGAGCAGTACTTC | CASSQEAGIEAEQYF | TRBJ2-7 | TRBV3-1 | - | many
TGTGCCAGCAGTTCCGGGGGGGCCACCGGGGAGCTGTTTTTT | CASSSGGATGELFF | TRBJ2-2 | TRBV28 | TRBD2 | many
TGCAGTGCTAGAGATTCCGCGGGAGCCCGCACAGATACGCAGTATTTT | CSARDSAGARTDTQYF | TRBJ2-3 | TRBV20-1 | TRBD2 | few
TGTGCCACCAGCAGAGAAGGGGCAGGTGCTAATTCACCCCTCCACTTT | CATSREGAGANSPLHF | TRBJ1-6 | TRBV15 | - | many
TGTGCCAGCAGCTTATTTGCGACAGTTGAAGCTTTCTTT | CASSLFATVEAFF | TRBJ1-1 | TRBV7-2 | - | few
TGTGCCAGCAGCCTCTACCCATCGACTAGCGGGGGAACCACAGATACGCAGTATTTT | CASSLYPSTSGGTTDTQYF | TRBJ2-3 | TRBV7-3 | TRBD2 | many
TGCAGCGTTGATCAGGGGGGGACTGAAGCTTTCTTT | CSVDQGGTEAFF | TRBJ1-1 | TRBV29-1 | TRBD1 | -
TGTGCCACCAGCCTCAATCAGCCCCAGCATTTT | CATSLNQPQHF | TRBJ1-5 | TRBV15 | - | many
TGTGCCAGCAGTTCCCGGCCTTTATGGGGCTCACCCCTCCACTTT | CASSSRPLWGSPLHF | TRBJ1-6 | TRBV2 | - | -
TGTGCCAGCAGTCCCCTTGCCAGGGACAATGAGCAGTTCTTC | CASSPLARDNEQFF | TRBJ2-1 | TRBV27 | - | few
TGTGCCACCTCAACAGGAGGGGTGAAATACGAGCAGTACTTC | CATSTGGVKYEQYF | TRBJ2-7 | TRBV24-1 | - | many
TGCGCCAGCAGCTTGGCGGAGGCGAGCTACAATGAGCAGTTCTTC | CASSLAEASYNEQFF | TRBJ2-1 | TRBV5-1 | - | many
TGTGCCAGCAGCTTCCCCAGACTAGCGGCAACTTACAATGAGCAGTTCTTC | CASSFPRLAATYNEQFF | TRBJ2-1 | TRBV11-2 | TRBD2 | many
TGCGCCAGCAGCTTGGCCAGAAACCCAAGACAGGGCGGAACTGAAGCTTTCTTT | CASSLARNPRQGGTEAFF | TRBJ1-1 | TRBV5-1 | TRBD1 | -
TGCGCCAGCTCCCCGGGGGGGTCTGGAAACACCATATATTTT | CASSPGGSGNTIYF | TRBJ1-3 | TRBV5-1 | - | -
TGTGCCACCAGTGATACAGGCGGCGGGGGCACAGATACGCAGTATTTT | CATSDTGGGGTDTQYF | TRBJ2-3 | TRBV24-1 | - | many
TGTGCCAGCAGTCCCGACGGGGCCTCCTACGAGCAGTACTTC | CASSPDGASYEQYF | TRBJ2-7 | TRBV12-3/TRBV12-4 | - | many
TGCGCCAGCAGCCAAAGAGCGGGGGCGTCCACCGGGGAGCTGTTTTTT | CASSQRAGASTGELFF | TRBJ2-2 | TRBV5-1 | TRBD2 | few
TGTGCCAGCAGTTACGGACAGGTCAACTACGAGCAGTACTTC | CASSYGQVNYEQYF | TRBJ2-7 | TRBV6-5 | TRBD1 | many
TGTGCCAGCCTACAGGGGAGAAACACTGAAGCTTTCTTT | CASLQGRNTEAFF | TRBJ1-1 | TRBV6-2/TRBV6-3 | TRBD1 | many
TGTGCCAGCAGCCGACGGACGACAGGGACGGCCGGGGAGCTGTTTTTT | CASSRRTTGTAGELFF | TRBJ2-2 | TRBV11-2 | TRBD1 | many
TGTGCCAGCAGCTTAGCCCTAGGCGGGGGTCCCTACGAGCAGTACTTC | CASSLALGGGPYEQYF | TRBJ2-7 | TRBV13 | TRBD2 | few
TGTGCCAGCAGCCAAGATCTGACCACTGAAGCTTTCTTT | CASSQDLTTEAFF | TRBJ1-1 | TRBV3-1 | - | -
TGCGCCAGCAGTGAATCCGGGGGGCGGGATGGCTACACCTTC | CASSESGGRDGYTF | TRBJ1-2 | TRBV10-2 | - | many
TGTGCCAGCGCAGGCGGGGCCTTGAGCACAGATACGCAGTATTTT | CASAGGALSTDTQYF | TRBJ2-3 | TRBV28 | - | few
TGTGCCAGCAGCTTAGATGGGGGGATGGCGGAAAAACTGTTTTTT | CASSLDGGMAEKLFF | TRBJ1-4 | TRBV7-2 | - | many
TGTGCCAGCAGCCAATTGGTACAGAACACCGGGGAGCTGTTTTTT | CASSQLVQNTGELFF | TRBJ2-2 | TRBV3-1 | - | -
TGCAGCGTTGTATCGGGGATTAACTATGGCTACACCTTC | CSVVSGINYGYTF | TRBJ1-2 | TRBV29-1 | - | few
TGTGCCAGCAGCTTAGATACAGAAAACATTCAGTACTTC | CASSLDTENIQYF | TRBJ2-4 | TRBV7-9 | - | -
TGTGCCAGCAGCTTTGGGACAGTTCCCGGACCCCAGCATTTT | CASSFGTVPGPQHF | TRBJ1-5 | TRBV11-2 | TRBD1 | many
TGTGCCACCCACGCCCCGAGCTCCTACGAGCAGTACTTC | CATHAPSSYEQYF | TRBJ2-7 | TRBV6-5 | - | many
TGTGCCAGCAGCCCCCCGAGGACCGAACCCACAGATACGCAGTATTTT | CASSPPRTEPTDTQYF | TRBJ2-3 | TRBV7-9 | - | -
TGTGCCAGCTGGCTGGGGGGCTACGGCTACACCTTC | CASWLGGYGYTF | TRBJ1-2 | TRBV28 | - | -
TGTGCCAGCGGGGTGAAGGGAGCTAACTATGGCTACACCTTC | CASGVKGANYGYTF | TRBJ1-2 | TRBV6-6 | - | few
TGTGCCAGCAGCCAAGATCCGGATATTAACTATGGCTACACCTTC | CASSQDPDINYGYTF | TRBJ1-2 | TRBV3-1 | - | few
TGTGCCAGCAGCCAAGATGCCCAGTCGGATACGCAGTATTTT | CASSQDAQSDTQYF | TRBJ2-3 | TRBV4-2 | - | many
TGCGCCAGCAGCCATCCGGGACAGAAGGTCTACGAGCAGTACTTC | CASSHPGQKVYEQYF | TRBJ2-7 | TRBV4-1 | TRBD1 | few
TGTGCCAGCAGCTTAGACAGCGGGAGGCCAGGGGAGACCCAGTACTTC | CASSLDSGRPGETQYF | TRBJ2-5 | TRBV7-2 | TRBD2 | -
TGTGCCACCAGCAGGGACTACACAGATACGCAGTATTTT | CATSRDYTDTQYF | TRBJ2-3 | TRBV15 | - | many
TGCAGTGCTAGTGGCCAACCGCGAGGAGGAATCGGTCTTGAGCAGTTCTTC | CSASGQPRGGIGLEQFF | TRBJ2-1 | TRBV20-1 | - | few
TGTGCCATCAGTTCTATTGACAGGGTAGACACTGAAGCTTTCTTT | CAISSIDRVDTEAFF | TRBJ1-1 | TRBV10-3 | TRBD1 | many
TGCAGTGCTACTGTGACAGCTTCTAGCTATTATGGCTACACCTTC | CSATVTASSYYGYTF | TRBJ1-2 | TRBV20-1 | - | many
TGTGCCAGCAGCCCCTCAGAGCTGTACGAGACCCAGTACTTC | CASSPSELYETQYF | TRBJ2-5 | TRBV9 | - | few
TGCAGCGCTCAGATCACAGATACGCAGTATTTT | CSAQITDTQYF | TRBJ2-3 | TRBV29-1 | - | many
TGTGCCAGCAGTCCACCGGGACAAGGGGCCGGTGGCTACACCTTC | CASSPPGQGAGGYTF | TRBJ1-2 | TRBV12-3/TRBV12-4 | - | few
TGTGCCAGCAGTGGAGACAGGGTAAAGGCTGGCTACACCTTC | CASSGDRVKAGYTF | TRBJ1-2 | TRBV2 | TRBD1 | few
TGTGCCAGCAGCTCTGGTTCAGGGGGTTCGACGCAGTATTTT | CASSSGSGGSTQYF | TRBJ2-3 | TRBV7-2 | TRBD1 | few
TGTGCCAGCAGAAAGGACAGGGACGATTCACCCCTCCACTTT | CASRKDRDDSPLHF | TRBJ1-6 | TRBV6-2/TRBV6-3 | TRBD1 | -
TGTGCCAGCGGCAGCAATCAGCCCCAGCATTTT | CASGSNQPQHF | TRBJ1-5 | TRBV27 | - | many
TGTGCCAGCAGCAATGGGCGGACGGGGAATACTGAAGCTTTCTTT | CASSNGRTGNTEAFF | TRBJ1-1 | TRBV21-1 | - | few
TGCAGTGCTAGAGGGAACCGGGCCCGCTCTGGGGCCAACGTCCTGACTTTC | CSARGNRARSGANVLTF | TRBJ2-6 | TRBV20-1 | - | many
TGTGCCAGCAGTGAACACAGGGGCACCGGGGAGCTGTTTTTT | CASSEHRGTGELFF | TRBJ2-2 | TRBV6-4 | TRBD1 | many
TGTGCCAGCAGTGGACTAGCTTCGGAGACCCAGTACTTC | CASSGLASETQYF | TRBJ2-5 | TRBV6-6 | TRBD2 | -
TGTGCCTGGAGTGTAGGACAGGGGTATGTCGATGAGCAGTTCTTC | CAWSVGQGYVDEQFF | TRBJ2-1 | TRBV30 | TRBD1 | many